The source of this TCR beta chain is a study of blood T cells in healthy people across ages (dated by TCRdb to about 2015). For context, the study as a whole: In model experiments, template switching captured about one uniquely barcoded TCR beta cDNA molecule for every two T cells. Using deep sequencing normalized with unique cDNA molecular identifiers, the study measured how TCR beta repertoire diversity changes with age. To avoid experimental bias, donors of different ages were distributed randomly across sequencing lanes. The donors were divided into four age groups: young (average around 17 years), middle-aged (about 40), aged (about 60) and long-lived (approximately 74). Using the same blood draw, the study looked at two additional independent replicas of 1 million unique cDNA reads for two donors, one aged 18 to 29 and the other aged 80 or older. Overall study results and their limits: Because the CMV infection status of the donors was unknown, age-related changes in expanded clonotypes may potentially have been confounded. Compared with the aged group, the long-lived group had more naive CD4+ T cells, fewer expanded clones and increased TCR diversity, a pattern suggesting age selection. As age increased, observed TCR beta diversity per million T cells dropped in a roughly linear way, and a significant reduction was already evident by age approximately 40. There was a strong correlation between observed TCR beta diversity and the percentage of naive T cells measured by flow cytometry. Because profiling used bulk unsorted PBMCs, naive and antigen-experienced compartments could not be compared conclusively. Total diversity estimates from one million sequenced T cells were considered lower bounds and underestimates.

To prepare the library, 5' RACE was applied. The second PCR ran for about 6 to 12 cycles and used a J-beta primer mix along with a sample-barcoded 5' primer. A unique molecular identifier was introduced onto each TCR beta cDNA molecule by a template-switch 5' adaptor carrying 12 random nucleotides. At least 2.5 million CDR3-containing paired-end reads were obtained from each sample. The Mint cDNA synthesis kit, primed by a TRBC-specific oligonucleotide, was used to synthesize first-strand cDNA from all RNA. Following uracil-DNA glycosylase treatment, a first 18-cycle PCR with universal primers M1SS and BC2_uni_R was performed on all cDNA. The original pipeline was this. Each sample was normalized by randomly selecting 1 million high-quality reads, each carrying a distinct molecular identifier. Instead of being binned into consensus sequences, reads with shared molecular identifiers were discarded. MiTCR, set to a Q25 quality threshold and the strictest error-elimination algorithm, was used for CDR3 identification, clonotype clustering and error correction. A nonparametric unseen species model using Euler transformation provided a lower-bound estimate of total TCR beta diversity. TCRdb cleaned the public reads at Q25 with fastp, built clones with MiXCR and kept in-frame beta chains. When rows share a CDR3 protein, they turn into one entry using the most common DNA and genes. The V and J calls were not made by the authors but by TCRdb's processing. The sample profile shows around 2 million distinct CDR3 sequences; 35% to 50% of them were found once. The ten largest make up about 21% of the sample.

Systemically healthy Caucasian individuals from Russia, 35 to 50 in total and aged roughly 6 to 90 years, were included as donors. Roughly 11 milliliters of peripheral blood were drawn from each donor into EDTA-treated Vacutainer tubes. Ficoll-Paque density-gradient centrifugation was used to isolate PBMCs, with at least 6 million obtained per sample. Total RNA was extracted from PBMCs with Trizol reagent, with at least 5 micrograms obtained per sample. For every donor, an aliquot of PBMCs went through flow cytometry to measure the percentages of naive CD45RAhigh/CD27high T cells. Worth noting for this clonotype: The antigen this receptor binds is unknown. Qualities for individual bases were not recorded, and no much larger clone is one base off.

The source of this sequence is a human donor in good health. Sequenced: blood.

The sequence in DNA is TGCGCCAGCAGCCAACAGGGTCACGAGCAGTACTTC. Its amino acids are CASSQQGHEQYF. The rearranged segments are TRBV5-1 and TRBJ2-7; a tentative D call is TRBD1 (6 bases match). The CDR3 has 12 amino acids, counting the end cysteine and phenylalanine. This entry keeps only the CDR3 DNA: 36 bases, framed from base 1. V drops 4 bases and J drops 5 bases, leaving 10 bases in between. As encoded in the germline V gene, CDR1 is SGHRS while CDR2 is YFSETQ.